Listed here are 30 T cell receptor beta chains from one sample, sequenced in a study of identical twins. MiXCR, run by TCRdb on the 5' RACE reads, gives a single entry per CDR3 protein. The table includes approximately 350,000 distinct CDR3 sequences, approximately 13% detected once. Another study also made use of these data, one on yellow fever vaccine responses in identical twins.

Sequencing was carried out using CD8+ T cells sorted from blood. Receptors were obtained from a woman between 18 and 29 years old in good health.

Only a few counts were recorded for this clonotype. J is TRBJ1-5 and V is TRBV6-1, with a weak D call TRBD1 (5 bases). This CDR3 contains 15 residues. V was cut by 1 base and J by 3 bases, with 10 bases left in between. Germline CDR1 and CDR2: MNHNS and SASEGT. CDR3: CASSEGGGINQPQHF. The CDR3 region has the DNA TGTGCCAGCAGTGAAGGGGGCGGAATCAATCAGCCCCAGCATTTT.

This rearrangement joins TRBV28 to TRBJ1-5, with unresolved D. Trimming took 1 base from V and 0 from J, leaving 13 bases between them. Germline loops: CDR1 MDHEN, CDR2 SYDVKM. The CDR3 has 17 amino acids. DNA for the CDR3: TGTGCCAGCAGTTTATCCGGGCGCAGAGATAGCAATCAGCCCCAGCATTTT. Its translation is CASSLSGRRDSNQPQHF.

This chain connects TRBV3-1 to TRBJ2-7, with TRBD2 matching 7 bases. The junction had 9 bases not matched to a gene; V was cut back by 1 base and J by 3 bases. The CDR3 runs to 16 residues. Looked up from germline, CDR1 is LGHDT and CDR2 is YNNKEL (reference sequence). This CDR3 is CASSQGRLADFYEQYF. For the CDR3, the DNA is TGTGCCAGCAGCCAAGGGCGCCTAGCGGACTTCTACGAGCAGTACTTC.

The V call is TRBV7-9, the J call TRBJ2-1; the match to TRBD1 covers 7 bases. In germline, CDR1 is SEHNR, CDR2 FQNEAQ (reference sequence). The CDR3 sequence is 15 residues long. Trimming removed 5 bases from V and 1 base from J; junction bases left unmatched: 5. For the CDR3, the DNA is TGTGCCAGCAGCCCCAGGGACAGATCCTACAATGAGCAGTTCTTC. The encoded protein is CASSPRDRSYNEQFF. Combining the CDR3 with reference TRBV7-9 and TRBJ2-1 gives the whole variable domain DTGVSQNPRHKITKRGQNVTFRCDPISEHNRLYWYRQTLGQGPEFLTYFQNEAQLEKSRLLSDRFSAERPKGSFSTLEIQRTEQGDSAMYLCASSPRDRSYNEQFFGPGTRLTVL.

In its sample, this clonotype was seen many times. This chain joins TRBV4-1 and TRBJ1-1; perhaps TRBD1 as D (6 bases). This CDR3 region has 15 residues. Germline V gene sequence: CDR1 MGHRA, CDR2 YSYEKL. Deletions cut 6 bases from V and 0 bases from J, with 14 bases between. CDR3 DNA: TGCGCCAGCAGACAACGGGGGGACATGAACACTGAAGCTTTCTTT. Translated, it gives CASRQRGDMNTEAFF.

The table lists this clonotype with many counts. This rearrangement joins TRBV12-3 or TRBV12-4 to TRBJ1-2; tentative D call: TRBD1 (6 bases). Trimming removed 6 bases from V and 8 bases from J, with 19 bases in between. CDR3 length equals 14 residues. CDR3 DNA sequence: TGTGCCAGCAGCACCCGACAGACAGGAGGAGGCTACACCTTC. This encodes CASSTRQTGGGYTF.

This clonotype showed up just a few times. The rearrangement joins TRBV24-1 to TRBJ2-1; 9 bases agree with TRBD2. Trimming at V came to 5 bases and at J to 8 bases, leaving 6 bases not matched to a gene. Germline V gives CDR1 KGHDR, CDR2 SFDVKD. The CDR3 covers 14 residues. In DNA, the CDR3 is TGTGCCACCAGTGTTGGACTAGCGTATGATGAGCAGTTCTTC. Encoded protein: CATSVGLAYDEQFF.

J is TRBJ1-2 and V is TRBV12-3 or TRBV12-4; D perhaps matches TRBD1 (5 bases). The CDR3 has 13 residues. V gave up 6 bases and J gave up 8 bases, with 16 bases separating them. CDR3 loop: CASSPGAGWGYTF. The CDR3 DNA follows: TGTGCCAGCAGCCCGGGCGCAGGGTGGGGCTACACCTTC.

The chain carries TRBV5-1 and TRBJ1-1; unclear D gene. Germline V gives CDR1 SGHRS, CDR2 YFSETQ. The CDR3 extends over 14 amino acids. The germline V and J ends were trimmed by 2 bases and 5 bases, with 13 bases remaining between them. For the CDR3, the DNA is TGCGCCAGCAGCTTAACTCCTTTTAGAACTGAAGCTTTCTTT. As protein: CASSLTPFRTEAFF. Variable domain in full (rest from reference TRBV5-1 and TRBJ1-1): KAGVTQTPRYLIKTRGQQVTLSCSPISGHRSVSWYQQTPGQGLQFLFEYFSETQRNKGNFPGRFSGRQFSNSRSEMNVSTLELGDSALYLCASSLTPFRTEAFFGQGTRLTVV.

This chain joins TRBV3-1 and TRBJ2-3; 9 nucleotides match TRBD2. The CDR3 extends over 20 amino acids. V gave up 0 bases and J gave up 4 bases; unmatched junction bases: 17. CDR1 and CDR2 (germline): LGHDT, YNNKEL (reference sequence). CDR3 sequence reads: CASSQEPEGIAGAPSDTQYF. CDR3 sequence (DNA): TGTGCCAGCAGCCAAGAACCCGAAGGAATAGCGGGGGCCCCCTCAGATACGCAGTATTTT.

This clonotype was found a few times. V usage is TRBV4-1 and J usage is TRBJ2-2; no clear D. CDR1 and CDR2 (germline): MGHRA, YSYEKL. The length of the CDR3 is 15 residues. V was trimmed by 6 bases and J by 2 bases, leaving 13 bases between them. CDR3 sequence reads: CASSYNVPNTGELFF. In nucleotides, the CDR3 is TGCGCCAGCAGTTACAACGTTCCCAACACCGGGGAGCTGTTTTTT.

This chain uses TRBV24-1 with TRBJ2-1; TRBD1 might be the D (6 bases). This CDR3 comprises 16 residues. V dropped 4 bases and J dropped 5 bases, with 17 bases sitting between them. From germline, CDR1 is KGHDR and CDR2 SFDVKD. Here the CDR3 DNA reads TGTGCCACCAGTGAACCTACAGGGCTAGGGCACAATGAGCAGTTCTTC. Translated, it gives CATSEPTGLGHNEQFF.

The J gene is TRBJ2-3, the V gene TRBV20-1, with unresolved D. CDR1 and CDR2 (germline): DFQATT, SNEGSKA (reference sequence). Trimming stripped 6 bases from V and 4 bases from J, with 8 bases between. CDR3 size: 11 residues. This CDR3 is CSAWVADTQYF. CDR3 DNA sequence: TGCAGTGCCTGGGTGGCAGATACGCAGTATTTT.

Ten or more counts support this clonotype. This chain uses TRBV25-1 with TRBJ2-1, with 9 bases lining up with TRBD2. CDR1 is MGHDK and CDR2 is SYGVNS in the germline V gene. CDR3 length: 21 amino acids. The V segment lost 4 bases and the J segment 0 bases; nucleotides outside the gene matches: 19. Here the CDR3 DNA reads TGTGCCAGCAGTGGACCACGGTTTCGGCTAGCGGGATCCAGCTCCTACAATGAGCAGTTCTTC. Encoded protein: CASSGPRFRLAGSSSYNEQFF.

The table lists this clonotype with a few counts. The chain joins TRBV6-1 to TRBJ2-1; 11 positions agree with TRBD2. V lost 4 bases, J lost 5 bases, and 7 bases stayed unmatched. In germline, CDR1 is MNHNS, CDR2 SASEGT. The CDR3 consists of 16 residues. The CDR3 loop is CASSVTGTSGHNEQFF. CDR3 nucleotide sequence: TGTGCCAGCAGTGTCACCGGGACTAGCGGACACAATGAGCAGTTCTTC.

There are a few counts of this clonotype. This chain links TRBV6-5 with TRBJ2-1; D may be TRBD1 or TRBD2 (6 bases each). Germline V gene data show CDR1 as MNHEY and CDR2 as SVGAGI. This CDR3 is built from 11 residues. V was trimmed by 5 bases and J by 12 bases, leaving 11 bases between them. DNA for the CDR3: TGTGCCAGCAGTAAGGAGGGGGGGCAGTTCTTC. Protein: CASSKEGGQFF.

This clonotype was seen a few times. V and J are TRBV7-6 and TRBJ2-2, with 9 bases that match TRBD2. V shed 8 bases, J shed 0 bases, and the junction held 4 bases outside the gene matches. Germline CDR1 reads SGHVS; CDR2 reads FNYEAQ. The CDR3 totals 15 residues. The CDR3 here is CASRLAGTNTGELFF. The CDR3 nucleotides read TGTGCCAGCCGTCTAGCGGGGACGAACACCGGGGAGCTGTTTTTT. Full variable domain (outside the CDR3, taken from reference TRBV7-6 and TRBJ2-2): GAGVSQSPRYKVTKRGQDVALRCDPISGHVSLYWYRQALGQGPEFLTYFNYEAQQDKSGLPNDRFSAERPEGSISTLTIQRTEQRDSAMYRCASRLAGTNTGELFFGEGSRLTVL.

This chain links TRBV20-1 with TRBJ2-1, with D perhaps TRBD2 (6 bases). CDR3 length equals 16 residues. V was cut by 0 bases and J by 9 bases, with 21 bases left in between. Germline V gene sequence: CDR1 DFQATT, CDR2 SNEGSKA (reference sequence). This chain's CDR3 is CSARDLSLALFGEQFF. The CDR3 coding sequence is TGCAGTGCTAGAGATCTGAGTCTAGCGCTTTTTGGTGAGCAGTTCTTC.

This clonotype was observed many times. The chain recombines TRBV5-1 with TRBJ1-1; 10 nucleotides agree with TRBD1. Per the germline V gene, CDR1 is SGHRS and CDR2 is YFSETQ. There are 14 residues in the CDR3. The V gene end was trimmed by 2 bases and the J gene end by 3 bases; junction bases not matched to a gene: 1. The CDR3 DNA follows: TGCGCCAGCAGCTTAGGGACAGGGGACACTGAAGCTTTCTTT. The encoded protein is CASSLGTGDTEAFF.

CDR3 loop: CSVEGVGGGSYNEQFF. The CDR3, as DNA: TGCAGCGTTGAAGGGGTTGGGGGGGGCTCCTACAATGAGCAGTTCTTC. V usage is TRBV29-1 and J usage is TRBJ2-1; 7 bases are shared with TRBD2. V lost 1 base, J lost 0 bases, and 6 bases stayed unmatched. Germline V gene lookup returns CDR1 SQVTM and CDR2 ANQGSEA. The CDR3 length is 16 residues.

This chain joins TRBV2 and TRBJ2-7, with TRBD2 as a possible D gene (5 bases). In germline, CDR1 is SNHLY, CDR2 FYNNEI. V lost 6 bases, J lost 4 bases, and 10 bases lay in between. CDR3 size: 12 residues. This chain's CDR3 is CASSRGLYEQYF. CDR3 sequence (DNA): TGTGCCAGCAGCCGGGGTTTGTACGAGCAGTACTTC.

CDR3 region: CASSPYLAGGYNEQFF. The CDR3 DNA reads TGTGCCAGCAGCCCGTACCTAGCGGGAGGGTACAATGAGCAGTTCTTC. This rearrangement joins TRBV9 to TRBJ2-1; 12 bases line up with TRBD2. The V segment lost 4 bases and the J segment 4 bases; nucleotides outside the gene matches: 6. The V gene's germline CDR1 is SGDLS and CDR2 YYNGEE. The length of the CDR3 is 16 residues. Complete variable domain (other parts from reference TRBV9 and TRBJ2-1): DSGVTQTPKHLITATGQRVTLRCSPRSGDLSVYWYQQSLDQGLQFLIQYYNGEERAKGNILERFSAQQFPDLHSELNLSSLELGDSALYFCASSPYLAGGYNEQFFGPGTRLTVL.

In this sample, this clonotype turned up many times. The germline gene is not matched at one end of the junction; a read error may be the cause. The chain couples TRBV6-5 to TRBJ2-5, with TRBD2 identical over 8 bases. Germline V gene data show CDR1 as MNHEY and CDR2 as SVGAGI. The CDR3 consists of 11 residues. The CDR3 loop is CASSWSGGMFF. The DNA for the CDR3 is TGTGCCAGCAGTTGGAGCGGGGGAATGTTCTTC.

This rearrangement joins TRBV7-9 to TRBJ1-5; 7 bases align to TRBD1. V gave up 5 bases and J gave up 4 bases; unmatched junction bases: 5. Germline CDR1 and CDR2: SEHNR and FQNEAQ (reference sequence). The CDR3 length is 14 residues. In DNA, the CDR3 is TGTGCCAGCAGCCGGACAGGCGATAATCAGCCCCAGCATTTT. Translating it yields CASSRTGDNQPQHF.

This chain uses TRBV6-1 with TRBJ2-3, with a weak D call TRBD2 (7 bases). CDR3 length: 13 amino acids. CDR1 MNHNS and CDR2 SASEGT come from the germline V gene. The V end lost 5 bases, the J end lost 6 bases, and 12 bases lay between the germline ends. In DNA form, the CDR3 reads TGTGCCAGCAGTACGGGGGGCAGGGATACGCAGTATTTT. It specifies CASSTGGRDTQYF.

In its sample, this clonotype was seen a few times. The chain is built from TRBV12-3 or TRBV12-4 and TRBJ1-1; D call uncertain. The CDR3 totals 14 residues. The V and J ends lost 2 bases and 6 bases respectively, with 13 bases between them. This chain's CDR3 is CASSLSAWGSEAFF. The DNA of the CDR3 is TGTGCCAGCAGTTTATCCGCATGGGGTTCTGAAGCTTTCTTT.

This clonotype was detected a few times. The chain has TRBV7-9 and TRBJ1-2; no reliable D call. Germline-derived CDR1 and CDR2 are SEHNR and FQNEAQ (reference sequence). V was pared by 3 bases and J by 4 bases, with 18 bases between. The CDR3 is 16 amino acids. Here the CDR3 reads CASSFPREREFYGYTF. The CDR3 coding sequence is TGTGCCAGCAGCTTTCCTCGAGAGAGGGAGTTCTATGGCTACACCTTC. The complete variable domain, with remaining parts taken from reference TRBV7-9 and TRBJ1-2, reads DTGVSQNPRHKITKRGQNVTFRCDPISEHNRLYWYRQTLGQGPEFLTYFQNEAQLEKSRLLSDRFSAERPKGSFSTLEIQRTEQGDSAMYLCASSFPREREFYGYTFGSGTRLTVV.

V gene TRBV6-2 or TRBV6-3 combines with J gene TRBJ2-7, with D perhaps TRBD1 (5 bases). Deletions cut 6 bases from V and 3 bases from J, with 15 bases between. Looked up from germline, CDR1 is MNHEY and CDR2 is SVGEGT. CDR3 length: 14 residues. CDR3 coding DNA: TGTGCCAGCAGCACTCGACAGTGGGGCTACGAGCAGTACGTC. This gives the protein CASSTRQWGYEQYV.

This chain links TRBV7-8 with TRBJ2-3; maybe TRBD1 (5 bases). V lost 4 bases and J lost 7, with 15 bases in between. Germline V gene lookup returns CDR1 SGHVS and CDR2 FQNEAQ. This CDR3 is 14 amino acids long. CDR3 DNA sequence: TGTGCCAGCAGCTGGGCTTCAGGGCCAAATACGCAGTATTTT. Its translation: CASSWASGPNTQYF. Combining the CDR3 with reference TRBV7-8 and TRBJ2-3 gives the whole variable domain GAGVSQSPRYKVAKRGQDVALRCDPISGHVSLFWYQQALGQGPEFLTYFQNEAQLDKSGLPSDRFFAERPEGSVSTLKIQRTQQEDSAVYLCASSWASGPNTQYFGPGTRLTVL.

The J gene is TRBJ1-2, the V gene TRBV7-9; no clear D. From germline, CDR1 is SEHNR and CDR2 FQNEAQ (reference sequence). CDR3 length: 12 amino acids. Trimming left V 5 bases short and J 0 bases short, with 4 bases between. The CDR3 nucleotides are TGTGCCAGCAGCGCCACTAACTATGGCTACACCTTC. It is translated as CASSATNYGYTF.